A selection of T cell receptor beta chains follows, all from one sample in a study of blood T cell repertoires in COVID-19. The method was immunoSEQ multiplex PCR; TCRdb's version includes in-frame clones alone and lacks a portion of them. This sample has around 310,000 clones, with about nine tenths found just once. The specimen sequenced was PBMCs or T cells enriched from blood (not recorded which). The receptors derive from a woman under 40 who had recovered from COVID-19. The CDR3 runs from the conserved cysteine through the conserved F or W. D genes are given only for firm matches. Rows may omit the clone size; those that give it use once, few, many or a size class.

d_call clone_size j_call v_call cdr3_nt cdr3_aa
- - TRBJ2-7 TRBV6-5 TGTGCCAGCAGGGACAGATACGAGCAGTACTTC CASRDRYEQYF
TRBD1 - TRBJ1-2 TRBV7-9 TGTGCCAGCAGCTTACCTCGACAGGGAACGAGGGGCTACACCTTC CASSLPRQGTRGYTF
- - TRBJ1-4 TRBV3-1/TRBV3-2 TGTGCCAGCAGCCAGCAGGGAGGGGAAAAACTGTTTTTT CASSQQGGEKLFF
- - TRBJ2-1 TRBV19 TGTGCCAGTACCCTAGGACAGAGATACAATGAGCAGTTCTTC CASTLGQRYNEQFF
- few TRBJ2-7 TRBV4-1 TGCGCCAGCAGCCACCTCGGTCTTTTGGGAGGCTCTTCCGAGCAGTACTTC CASSHLGLLGGSSEQYF
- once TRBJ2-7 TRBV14 TGTGCCAGCAGCCCTTTCTACCCCTACGAGCAGTACTTC CASSPFYPYEQYF
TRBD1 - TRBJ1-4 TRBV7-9 TGTGCCAGCAGCTACGGGACAGCTAGTGAGGTACTGTTTTTT CASSYGTASEVLFF
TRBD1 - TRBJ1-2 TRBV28 TGTGCCAGCAGTGCATCAGGGGGCGCTTGGATCGGCTATGGCTACACCTTC CASSASGGAWIGYGYTF
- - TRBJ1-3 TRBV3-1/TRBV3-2 TGTGCCAGCAGCCGCCAGGGGTCTGGAAACACCATATATTTT CASSRQGSGNTIYF
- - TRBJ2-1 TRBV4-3 TGCGCCAGCAGCCACCCTAGGGGGAGCTTAGAGCAGTTCTTC CASSHPRGSLEQFF
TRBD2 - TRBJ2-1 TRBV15 TGTGCCACCAGCAGAGCAAGAGGCCTAGCGGGGCACAATGAGCAGTTCTTC CATSRARGLAGHNEQFF
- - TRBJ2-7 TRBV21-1 TGTGCCAGCAGCAAAGACCCCACGTCCGGGAACAGGTACTTC CASSKDPTSGNRYF
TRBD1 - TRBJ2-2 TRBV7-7 TGTGCTAGCAGCTTAGACCAGACAGGGTCCGACACCGGGGAGCTGTTTTTT CASSLDQTGSDTGELFF
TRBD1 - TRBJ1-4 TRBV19 TGTGCCAGTACCCTCGGGACAGGGGGCGTCAGACGCGAAAAACTGTTTTTT CASTLGTGGVRREKLFF
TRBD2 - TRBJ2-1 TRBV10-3 TGTGCCATCAGTCCACTAGCGGGAGGGCCCAATGAGCAGTTCTTC CAISPLAGGPNEQFF
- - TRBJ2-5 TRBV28 TGTGCCAGCAGTTTCTTTAGTAGCGTTTTAAACCAAGAGACCCAGTACTTC CASSFFSSVLNQETQYF
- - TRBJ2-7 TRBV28 TGTGCCAGCAGTTTGCCCGCCAGGACACCGACCTACGAGCAGTACTTC CASSLPARTPTYEQYF
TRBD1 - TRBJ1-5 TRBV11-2 TGTGCCAGCAGCCTGGGACAGCAGTATCAGCCCCAGCATTTT CASSLGQQYQPQHF
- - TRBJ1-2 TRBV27 TGTGCCAGCAAAACAGGCCTCCGAGGCTACACCTTC CASKTGLRGYTF
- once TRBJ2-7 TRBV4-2 TGTGCCAGCAGCCAAGCAGCCCGAGGATCGGACGAGCAGTACTTC CASSQAARGSDEQYF
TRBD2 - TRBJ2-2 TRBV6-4 TGTGCCAACAGGAGGATAGCGGGACCCACCGGGGAGCTGTTTTTT CANRRIAGPTGELFF
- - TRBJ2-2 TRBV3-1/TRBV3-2 TGTGCCAGCAGCCAAGAGTTAGGAGTGAACACCGGGGAGCTGTTTTTT CASSQELGVNTGELFF
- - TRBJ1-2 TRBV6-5 TGTGCCAGCAGCGGGGAATCTGGCTACACCTTC CASSGESGYTF
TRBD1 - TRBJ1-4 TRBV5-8 TGTGCCAGCAGCTTGTGGGACAGAAAAAATGAAAAACTGTTTTTT CASSLWDRKNEKLFF
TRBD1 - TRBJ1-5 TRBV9 TGTGCCAGCAGCGACGGGACAGGAGGTCAGCCCCAGCATTTT CASSDGTGGQPQHF
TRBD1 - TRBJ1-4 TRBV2 TGTGCCAGCATTCAGGACAGGGTTAATGAAAAACTGTTTTTT CASIQDRVNEKLFF
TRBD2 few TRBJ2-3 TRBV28 TGTGCCAGCAGTTTATCGGGAGCGGGAAGGGGGCAGTATTTT CASSLSGAGRGQYF
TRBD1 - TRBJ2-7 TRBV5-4 TGTGCCAGCAGCAGGCCCGGGACAGGGATTGAGGTGGGCGAGCAGTACTTC CASSRPGTGIEVGEQYF
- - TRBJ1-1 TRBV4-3 TGCGCCAGCAGCCAAGACCCGGGGGGCGGCTACCCTCGTGAAGCTTTCTTT CASSQDPGGGYPREAFF
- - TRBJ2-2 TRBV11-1 TGTGCCAGCAGCTCCAGGGTATTGGGCACCGGGGAGCTGTTTTTT CASSSRVLGTGELFF
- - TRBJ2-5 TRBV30 TGTGCCTGGAGTGTATCCACGGTTCAAGAGACCCAGTACTTC CAWSVSTVQETQYF
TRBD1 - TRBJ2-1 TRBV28 TGTGCCAGCAGCCGGGACAGGGTGGTTGGAACCTACAATGAGCAGTTCTTC CASSRDRVVGTYNEQFF
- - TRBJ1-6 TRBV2 TGTGCCAGCAGTCTTTATAATGCGGCTAGAAATTCACCCCTCCACTTT CASSLYNAARNSPLHF
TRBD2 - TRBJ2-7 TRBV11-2 TGTGCCAGCAGCCTCGGTTGGGACTACTCCTACGAGCAGTACTTC CASSLGWDYSYEQYF
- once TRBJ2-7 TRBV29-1 TGCAGCGCCGGTAGCGGAGGGGCCAGCTACGAGCAGTACTTC CSAGSGGASYEQYF
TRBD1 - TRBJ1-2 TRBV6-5 TGTGCCAGCAGTTACTCGACAGGGGGCTATGGCTACACCTTC CASSYSTGGYGYTF
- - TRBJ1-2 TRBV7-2 TGTGCCAGCAGCTTAGGACAGAATCAAAACTATGGCTACACCTTC CASSLGQNQNYGYTF
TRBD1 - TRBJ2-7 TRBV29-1 TGCAGCGTCGCTGGGACAGGGGAGCACGAGCAGTACTTC CSVAGTGEHEQYF
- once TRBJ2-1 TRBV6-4 TGTGCCAGCAGTGACCAACCCCATCCTAACAATGAGCAGTTCTTC CASSDQPHPNNEQFF
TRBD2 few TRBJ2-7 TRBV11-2 TGTGCCAGCAGCTTAGTCGGGGGGGTCGTCTACGAGCAGTACTTC CASSLVGGVVYEQYF
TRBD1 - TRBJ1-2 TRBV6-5 TGTGCCAGCAGTTACTACGGACAGGTGGATGGCTACACCTTC CASSYYGQVDGYTF
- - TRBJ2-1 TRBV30 TGTGCCTGGAGTGGTTATAATGAGCAGTTCTTC CAWSGYNEQFF
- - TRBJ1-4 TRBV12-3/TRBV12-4 TGTGCCAGCAGATACACGGGCGGGGAAAAACTGTTTTTT CASRYTGGEKLFF
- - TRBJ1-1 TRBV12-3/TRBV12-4 TGTGCCAGCAGCACACACGTGAACACTGAAGCTTTCTTT CASSTHVNTEAFF
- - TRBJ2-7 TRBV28 TGTGCCAGCAGCCCAGGACAGAGGGCCTACGAGCAGTACTTC CASSPGQRAYEQYF
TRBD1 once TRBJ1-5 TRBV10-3 TGTGCCATCAGTCCGGACAGGGTAAGTCAGCCCCAGCATTTT CAISPDRVSQPQHF
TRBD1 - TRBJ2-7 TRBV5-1 TGCGCCAGCAGCAAGGACAGGGAAGCGCTTTACGAGCAGTACTTC CASSKDREALYEQYF
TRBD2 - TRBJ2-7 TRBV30 TGTGCCTGGAGGTGGGGGGAGGGTTACTACGAGCAGTACTTC CAWRWGEGYYEQYF
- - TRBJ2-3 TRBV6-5 TGTGCCGTCCACCCCCCAGGGGGCACAGATACGCAGTATTTT CAVHPPGGTDTQYF
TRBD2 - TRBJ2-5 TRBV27 TGTGCCAGCACCAGGGCTAGCGGACCCCAAGAGACCCAGTACTTC CASTRASGPQETQYF
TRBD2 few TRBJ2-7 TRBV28 TGTGCCAGCAGTCTAGAAGCGGGAGTGGGGCGACTCGAGCAGTACTTC CASSLEAGVGRLEQYF
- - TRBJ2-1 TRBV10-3 TGTGCCATCAGTGTCGGGGGAGACTACAATGAGCAGTTCTTC CAISVGGDYNEQFF
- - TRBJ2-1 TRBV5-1 TGCGCCAGCAGCTTGCCAGCGCCCCATGAGCAGTTCTTC CASSLPAPHEQFF
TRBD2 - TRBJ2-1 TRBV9 TGTGCCAGCAGCTTGGGCGGGAGAAGGGTTTACAATGAGCAGTTCTTC CASSLGGRRVYNEQFF
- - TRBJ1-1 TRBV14 TGTGCCAGCAGCCAACTTTCGGGAGTCGGCACTGAAGCTTTCTTT CASSQLSGVGTEAFF
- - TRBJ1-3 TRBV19 TGTGCCAGTCTCGCTCTAGGAAACACCATATATTTT CASLALGNTIYF
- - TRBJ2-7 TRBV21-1 TGTGCCAGCAGCAAAGGAATGGCTCCAGTGGGGGGTCTCGGCCCCAGCTTGCAGTACTTC CASSKGMAPVGGLGPSLQYF
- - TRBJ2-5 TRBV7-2 TGTGCCAGCAGCTTAGTGCGCGGTAACCAAGAGACCCAGTACTTC CASSLVRGNQETQYF
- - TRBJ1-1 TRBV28 TGTGCCAGCAGTTTAGAGGACACTGAAGCTTTCTTT CASSLEDTEAFF